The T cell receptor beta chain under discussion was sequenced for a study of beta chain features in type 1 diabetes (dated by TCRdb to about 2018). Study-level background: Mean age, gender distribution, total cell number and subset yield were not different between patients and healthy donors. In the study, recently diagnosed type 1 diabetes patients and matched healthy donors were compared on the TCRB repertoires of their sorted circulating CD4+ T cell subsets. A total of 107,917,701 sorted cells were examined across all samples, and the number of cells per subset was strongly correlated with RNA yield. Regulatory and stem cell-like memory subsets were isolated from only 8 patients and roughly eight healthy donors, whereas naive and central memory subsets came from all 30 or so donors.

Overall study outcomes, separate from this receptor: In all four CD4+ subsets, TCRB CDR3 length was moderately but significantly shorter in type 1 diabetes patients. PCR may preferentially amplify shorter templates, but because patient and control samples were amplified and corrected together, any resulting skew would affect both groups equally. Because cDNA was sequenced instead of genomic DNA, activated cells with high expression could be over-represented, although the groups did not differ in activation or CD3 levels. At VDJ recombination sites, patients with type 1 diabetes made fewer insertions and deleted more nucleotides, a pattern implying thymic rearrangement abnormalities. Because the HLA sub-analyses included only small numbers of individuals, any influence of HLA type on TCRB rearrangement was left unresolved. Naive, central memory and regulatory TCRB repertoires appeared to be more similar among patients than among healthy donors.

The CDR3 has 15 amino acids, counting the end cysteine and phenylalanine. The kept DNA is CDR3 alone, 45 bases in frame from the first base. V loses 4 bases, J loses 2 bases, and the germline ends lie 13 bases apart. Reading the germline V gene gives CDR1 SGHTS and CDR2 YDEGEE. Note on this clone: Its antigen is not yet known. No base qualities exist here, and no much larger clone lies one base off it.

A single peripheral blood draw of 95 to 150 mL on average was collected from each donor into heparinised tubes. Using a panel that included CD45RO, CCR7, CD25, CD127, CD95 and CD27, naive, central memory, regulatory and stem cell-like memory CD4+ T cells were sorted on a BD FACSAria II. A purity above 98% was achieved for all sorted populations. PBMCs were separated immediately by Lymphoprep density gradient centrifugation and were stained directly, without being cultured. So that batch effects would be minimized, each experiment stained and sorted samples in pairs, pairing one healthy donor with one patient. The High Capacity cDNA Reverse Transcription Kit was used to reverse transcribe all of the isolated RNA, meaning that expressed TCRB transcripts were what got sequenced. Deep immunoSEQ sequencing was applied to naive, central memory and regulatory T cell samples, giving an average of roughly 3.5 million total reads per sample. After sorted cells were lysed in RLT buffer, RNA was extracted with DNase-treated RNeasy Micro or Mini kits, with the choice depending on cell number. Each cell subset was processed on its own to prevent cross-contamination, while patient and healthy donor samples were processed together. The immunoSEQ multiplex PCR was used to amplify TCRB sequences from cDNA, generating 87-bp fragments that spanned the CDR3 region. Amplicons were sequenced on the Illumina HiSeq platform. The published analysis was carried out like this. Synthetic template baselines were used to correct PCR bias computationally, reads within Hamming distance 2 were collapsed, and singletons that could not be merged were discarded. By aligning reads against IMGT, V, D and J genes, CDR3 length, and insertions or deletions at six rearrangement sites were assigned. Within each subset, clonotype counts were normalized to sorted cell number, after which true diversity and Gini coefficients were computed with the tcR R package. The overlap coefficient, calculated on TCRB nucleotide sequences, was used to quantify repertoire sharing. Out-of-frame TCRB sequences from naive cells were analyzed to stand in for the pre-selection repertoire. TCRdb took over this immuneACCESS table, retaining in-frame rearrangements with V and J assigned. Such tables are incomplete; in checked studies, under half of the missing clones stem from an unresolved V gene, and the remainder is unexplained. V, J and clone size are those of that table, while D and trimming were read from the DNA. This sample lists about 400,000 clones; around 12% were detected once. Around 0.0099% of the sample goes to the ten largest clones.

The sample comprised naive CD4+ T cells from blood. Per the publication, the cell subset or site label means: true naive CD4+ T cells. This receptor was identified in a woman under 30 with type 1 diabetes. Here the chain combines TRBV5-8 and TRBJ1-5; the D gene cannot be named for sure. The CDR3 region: CASSIITPGNQPQHF. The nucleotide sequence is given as TGTGCCAGCAGCATCATCACCCCGGGCAATCAGCCCCAGCATTTT. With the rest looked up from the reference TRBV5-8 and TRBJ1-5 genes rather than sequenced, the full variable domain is EAGVTQSPTHLIKTRGQQATLRCSPISGHTSVYWYQQALGLGLQFLLWYDEGEERNRGNFPPRFSGRQFPNYSSELNVNALELEDSALYLCASSIITPGNQPQHFGDGTRLSIL.